Following are 10 T cell receptor beta chains from one sample sequenced in a study of CD8+CD57+ T cells in acquired aplastic anemia. Researchers used genomic DNA as the template to profile TCR beta VDJ and CDR3. TCRdb re-called the reads through MiXCR, storing one row per CDR3 protein. The sample consists of some 170,000 distinct CDR3 sequences, roughly 48% of them appearing once. The source material was sorted CD4+, CD8+, or CD8+CD57+ T cells (not recorded which) from PBMCs. Every receptor here comes from a human donor in good health.

The sample holds many counts of this clonotype. This rearrangement joins TRBV7-2 to TRBJ1-1; 8 nucleotides align to TRBD1. V was pared by 5 bases and J by 4 bases, with 9 bases of the junction left unmatched. The CDR3 has 15 residues. CDR1 is SGHTA, CDR2 FQGNSA, per germline. The CDR3 is CASSAAYTGGTEAFF. The CDR3, as DNA: TGTGCCAGCAGCGCAGCTTATACAGGGGGCACTGAAGCTTTCTTT. Together with reference TRBV7-2 and TRBJ1-1, the CDR3 gives the full variable domain: GAGVSQSPSNKVTEKGKDVELRCDPISGHTALYWYRQSLGQGLEFLIYFQGNSAPDKSGLPSDRFSAERTGGSVSTLTIQRTQQEDSAVYLCASSAAYTGGTEAFFGQGTRLTVV.

This clonotype came up many times. CDR3 amino acids: CASSLRDTFTGELFF. CDR3 nucleotides: TGTGCCAGCAGCCTCCGGGACACGTTCACCGGGGAGCTGTTTTTT. The rearrangement joins TRBV7-8 to TRBJ2-2, with D perhaps TRBD1 (6 bases). Per germline, CDR1 SGHVS and CDR2 FQNEAQ. The CDR3 is 15 amino acids. Trimming stripped 5 bases from V and 4 bases from J, with 14 bases between.

Concerning this clonotype itself: One end of the junction does not line up with germline, which may come from a read error. This chain links TRBV6-1 with TRBJ2-1, with 11 bases identical to TRBD2. This CDR3 region has 16 residues. CDR1 and CDR2 from the germline V gene are MNHNS and SASEGT. CDR3 bases: TGTGCCGGCAGTGAACTAGCGGGGGCCCTTCGGACTGAGCAGTTCTTC. Amino acids: CAGSELAGALRTEQFF.

This clonotype came up many times. The chain links TRBV7-3 to TRBJ2-2; 9 bases are a match to TRBD2. Germline lookup yields CDR1 SGHTA and CDR2 FQGTGA. With V trimmed by 7 bases and J by 0 bases, 9 bases remained unmatched. The CDR3 runs to 17 residues. The CDR3 DNA is TGTGCCAGCACCCCGCGGGGGGGGCTCGCGAACACCGGGGAGCTGTTTTTT. Translating gives CASTPRGGLANTGELFF.

About this clonotype: A much larger clone is a single base away; this may be a read error. The V gene is TRBV9, the J gene TRBJ2-2; D uncertain. This CDR3 is 14 amino acids long. V lost 1 base, J lost 5 bases, and 9 bases lay in between. Per the germline V gene, CDR1 is SGDLS and CDR2 is YYNGEE. CDR3 nucleotides: TGTGCCAGCAGCGTACTGACGGTAACCGGGGAGCTGTTTTTT. Translation: CASSVLTVTGELFF.

The J gene is TRBJ1-2, the V gene TRBV20-1; 7 nucleotides align to TRBD1. Germline loops: CDR1 DFQATT, CDR2 SNEGSKA (reference sequence). The CDR3 has 12 residues. Trimming took 5 bases from V and 2 from J; bases not matched to a gene: 2. CDR3 sequence reads: CSADRENYGYTF. Here the CDR3 DNA reads TGCAGTGCTGACAGGGAAAACTATGGCTACACCTTC.

This clonotype was recorded many times. J is TRBJ2-3 and V is TRBV7-2; tentative D call: TRBD1 (5 bases). The CDR3 runs 16 residues. Trimming cost V 4 bases and J 4 bases, with 18 bases left between them. Germline V gene lookup returns CDR1 SGHTA and CDR2 FQGNSA. DNA of the CDR3: TGTGCCAGCAGCTACCGAACTTCAGGGAACCCAGATACGCAGTATTTT. Residues: CASSYRTSGNPDTQYF. The full variable domain, in which reference TRBV7-2 and TRBJ2-3 provide the parts outside the CDR3, is GAGVSQSPSNKVTEKGKDVELRCDPISGHTALYWYRQSLGQGLEFLIYFQGNSAPDKSGLPSDRFSAERTGGSVSTLTIQRTQQEDSAVYLCASSYRTSGNPDTQYFGPGTRLTVL.

This chain links TRBV20-1 with TRBJ1-2, with TRBD1 as a possible D gene (6 bases). This CDR3 spans 15 amino acids. Germline CDR1 is DFQATT and CDR2 is SNEGSKA (reference sequence). V was clipped by 0 bases and J by 6 bases, with 17 bases between them. The CDR3 reads CSARDGWGARDGYTF. DNA for the CDR3: TGCAGTGCTAGAGATGGATGGGGGGCTAGGGATGGCTACACCTTC.

The chain employs TRBV19 and TRBJ1-1, with a weak D call TRBD1 (6 bases). Germline V CDR1 and CDR2: LNHDA, SQIVND (reference sequence). Trimming removed 3 bases from V and 4 bases from J, with 6 bases in between. The CDR3 is made up of 12 amino acids. This CDR3 reads CASSIRGTEAFF. DNA for the CDR3: TGTGCCAGTAGTATCAGGGGCACTGAAGCTTTCTTT.

The table lists this clonotype with many counts. The chain links TRBV5-6 to TRBJ2-5, with 12 bases that match TRBD2. The CDR3 length is 17 residues. V was pared by 4 bases and J by 7 bases, with 14 bases of the junction left unmatched. Germline V gene data show CDR1 as SGHDT and CDR2 as YYEEEE. The CDR3: CASSLRLAGGFKRTQYF. CDR3 DNA: TGTGCCAGCAGCCTCCGCCTAGCGGGGGGGTTTAAGAGGACCCAGTACTTC.